This T cell receptor beta chain derives from a study of OX40 agonist ivuxolimab in advanced cancers. Trimming shortened V by 0 bases and J by 11 bases, and 10 bases separated the two germline ends. The CDR3 covers 12 residues. Germline V CDR1 and CDR2: SGHDT, YYEEEE. Sequenced by immunoSEQ multiplex PCR; TCRdb stores in-frame clones only, minus some. The table includes 120,000 or so clones, 85% to 95% detected once. This TCR was sampled from an adult with an advanced solid tumor such as melanoma, head and neck, liver or kidney cancer. The chain is built from TRBV5-6 and TRBJ2-3; D is uncertain. Source: CD4+ or CD8+ T cells sorted from blood, taken in a trial of the OX40 agonist ivuxolimab. This CDR3 reads CASSLAGEKQYF. The CDR3 coding sequence is TGTGCCAGCAGCTTGGCCGGAGAGAAGCAGTATTTT. Using reference TRBV5-6 and TRBJ2-3 for the parts outside the CDR3, the full variable domain is DAGVTQSPTHLIKTRGQQVTLRCSPKSGHDTVSWYQQALGQGPQFIFQYYEEEERQRGNFPDRFSGHQFPNYSSELNVNALLLGDSALYLCASSLAGEKQYFGPGTRLTVL.